These T cell receptor beta chains were read from a single sample in a study of blood T cells in healthy people across ages. TCRdb re-called the 5' RACE reads through MiXCR, storing one row per CDR3 protein. The sample yields some 800,000 distinct CDR3 sequences, about 25% seen once. These data also formed part of another study, on T cells of mothers and their children.

Sequences were obtained from blood. The receptors originated from a boy between 10 and 17 years old in good health. CDR3s include the opening cysteine and the closing phenylalanine or tryptophan. The order of the fields is J gene, D gene, clone size, V gene, CDR3 DNA, CDR3 protein. The D gene is left open where the match is weak. Where a row states a size, it is once, few, many or the class of an expanded clone; other rows omit it.

j_gene: TRBJ1-1
d_gene: TRBD1
abundance: .
v_gene: TRBV20-1
CDR3nt: TGCAGTGCTTGGGACAGGGAGAACACTGAAGCTTTCTTT
CDR3aa: CSAWDRENTEAFF

j_gene: TRBJ2-5
d_gene: TRBD1
abundance: few
v_gene: TRBV29-1
CDR3nt: TGCAGCGTGCCACAGGGGGCGGGGGAGACCCAGTACTTC
CDR3aa: CSVPQGAGETQYF

j_gene: TRBJ2-5
d_gene: TRBD2
abundance: .
v_gene: TRBV20-1
CDR3nt: TGCAGTGCCAGTCGGGGGTACCGGGGCGGGGGGACCCAGTACTTC
CDR3aa: CSASRGYRGGGTQYF

j_gene: TRBJ1-4
d_gene: .
abundance: .
v_gene: TRBV6-5
CDR3nt: TGTGCCAGCACCACGGGACCGTCCGAGGGGCAAAAACTGTTTTTT
CDR3aa: CASTTGPSEGQKLFF

j_gene: TRBJ2-1
d_gene: TRBD1
abundance: few
v_gene: TRBV29-1
CDR3nt: TGCAGCGTTGAAGTTATGGGACAGGGAGTCTGGGATGAGCAGTTCTTC
CDR3aa: CSVEVMGQGVWDEQFF

j_gene: TRBJ2-7
d_gene: .
abundance: .
v_gene: TRBV15
CDR3nt: TGTGCCACCAGCAGAGGAGTGAGGGGTCCAACCTACGAGCAGTACTTC
CDR3aa: CATSRGVRGPTYEQYF

j_gene: TRBJ1-5
d_gene: .
abundance: .
v_gene: TRBV12-3/TRBV12-4
CDR3nt: TGTGCCAGCAGCCCACCGGGACCGGGGAATCAGCCCCAGCATTTT
CDR3aa: CASSPPGPGNQPQHF

j_gene: TRBJ1-2
d_gene: .
abundance: .
v_gene: TRBV28
CDR3nt: TGTGCCAGCAGGCTGCGGGACCAAGTAAACTATGGCTACACCTTC
CDR3aa: CASRLRDQVNYGYTF

j_gene: TRBJ2-3
d_gene: TRBD2
abundance: few
v_gene: TRBV27
CDR3nt: TGTGCCAGCAGTTTATATAGCGGGGATAGCACAGATACGCAGTATTTT
CDR3aa: CASSLYSGDSTDTQYF

j_gene: TRBJ2-7
d_gene: TRBD2
abundance: .
v_gene: TRBV14
CDR3nt: TGTGCCAGCAGCCGTGGACTAGTAGTCTACGAGCAGTACTTC
CDR3aa: CASSRGLVVYEQYF

j_gene: TRBJ2-7
d_gene: .
abundance: few
v_gene: TRBV7-9
CDR3nt: TGTGCCAGCAGCTTACTCTCGGAGGTCTACGAGCAGTACTTC
CDR3aa: CASSLLSEVYEQYF

j_gene: TRBJ2-5
d_gene: .
abundance: .
v_gene: TRBV5-1
CDR3nt: TGCGCCAGCAGCTTGGGGGTACAGGTCGCGGGGACCCAGTACTTC
CDR3aa: CASSLGVQVAGTQYF

j_gene: TRBJ1-5
d_gene: TRBD1
abundance: .
v_gene: TRBV12-3/TRBV12-4
CDR3nt: TGTGCCAGCAGTTCGACAGGGACTAGCAATCAGCCCCAGCATTTT
CDR3aa: CASSSTGTSNQPQHF

j_gene: TRBJ2-3
d_gene: .
abundance: few
v_gene: TRBV12-3/TRBV12-4
CDR3nt: TGTGCCAGTAACCCCGGGACAACAGATACGCAGTATTTT
CDR3aa: CASNPGTTDTQYF

j_gene: TRBJ2-1
d_gene: TRBD1
abundance: .
v_gene: TRBV25-1
CDR3nt: TGTGCCAGCAGTGAATTTCCCCCAGGACAGGGGATTGAGCAGTTCTTC
CDR3aa: CASSEFPPGQGIEQFF

j_gene: TRBJ2-1
d_gene: .
abundance: once
v_gene: TRBV5-1
CDR3nt: TGCGCCAGCAGCTCCGGGACCTCCCGCGGTGAGCAGTTCTTC
CDR3aa: CASSSGTSRGEQFF

j_gene: TRBJ2-7
d_gene: TRBD2
abundance: .
v_gene: TRBV28
CDR3nt: TGTGCCAGCAGTTTCCTGCTTACCCAACTAGCGGGAGGGATCTACGAGCAGTACTTC
CDR3aa: CASSFLLTQLAGGIYEQYF

j_gene: TRBJ1-1
d_gene: .
abundance: few
v_gene: TRBV6-5
CDR3nt: TGTGCCAGGACACCCTTAGGGACAGCTTTCTTT
CDR3aa: CARTPLGTAFF

j_gene: TRBJ2-5
d_gene: .
abundance: .
v_gene: TRBV2
CDR3nt: TGTGCCAGCAGTCCCGCCTCCACAGGGTACCAAGAGACCCAGTACTTC
CDR3aa: CASSPASTGYQETQYF

j_gene: TRBJ1-4
d_gene: TRBD1
abundance: .
v_gene: TRBV12-3/TRBV12-4
CDR3nt: TGTGCCAGCAGTCCCGGGACAGGCCTTGAAAAACTGTTTTTT
CDR3aa: CASSPGTGLEKLFF

j_gene: TRBJ2-3
d_gene: TRBD1
abundance: .
v_gene: TRBV20-1
CDR3nt: TGCAGTGCTAGAGGTGGACAGGGAGATACGCAGTATTTT
CDR3aa: CSARGGQGDTQYF

j_gene: TRBJ2-5
d_gene: TRBD2
abundance: few
v_gene: TRBV28
CDR3nt: TGTGCCAGCAGTTTTACGGGAGGGAAAGAGACCCAGTACTTC
CDR3aa: CASSFTGGKETQYF

j_gene: TRBJ2-7
d_gene: TRBD1
abundance: .
v_gene: TRBV5-1
CDR3nt: TGCGCCAGCAGCTCTGTAGGGGGCCCTAGGGTGCAGTACTTC
CDR3aa: CASSSVGGPRVQYF

j_gene: TRBJ2-1
d_gene: .
abundance: .
v_gene: TRBV29-1
CDR3nt: TGCAGCGTTGACAGGGGATCATTCTCCTACAATGAGCAGTTCTTC
CDR3aa: CSVDRGSFSYNEQFF

j_gene: TRBJ1-3
d_gene: .
abundance: few
v_gene: TRBV20-1
CDR3nt: TGCAGTGCTACTACAGGAGTAGGAAACACCATATATTTT
CDR3aa: CSATTGVGNTIYF

j_gene: TRBJ2-7
d_gene: .
abundance: once
v_gene: TRBV2
CDR3nt: TGTGCCAGCAGTGAAGCGGCCGGCTACGAGCAGTACTTC
CDR3aa: CASSEAAGYEQYF

j_gene: TRBJ2-4
d_gene: TRBD2
abundance: .
v_gene: TRBV28
CDR3nt: TGTGCCAGCAGTTTGGGACCAGCGGGGAACATTCAGTACTTC
CDR3aa: CASSLGPAGNIQYF

j_gene: TRBJ2-7
d_gene: .
abundance: .
v_gene: TRBV7-8
CDR3nt: TGTGCCAGCAGCAGTGCCTCGGCCGGGTATGGGAACGAGCAGTACTTC
CDR3aa: CASSSASAGYGNEQYF

j_gene: TRBJ2-1
d_gene: TRBD2
abundance: few
v_gene: TRBV4-3
CDR3nt: TGCGCCAGCAGCCCCCAACCGGGACTAGCGGGAGTAATCAATGAGCAGTTCTTC
CDR3aa: CASSPQPGLAGVINEQFF

j_gene: TRBJ2-6
d_gene: TRBD1
abundance: few
v_gene: TRBV28
CDR3nt: TGTGCCAGCAGGTACCCGGGACAGGGGGCCAACGTCCTGACTTTC
CDR3aa: CASRYPGQGANVLTF

j_gene: TRBJ2-7
d_gene: .
abundance: few
v_gene: TRBV29-1
CDR3nt: TGCAGCGGGACGGACATTGCCGAGCAGTACTTC
CDR3aa: CSGTDIAEQYF

j_gene: TRBJ1-2
d_gene: TRBD1
abundance: .
v_gene: TRBV5-1
CDR3nt: TGCGCCAGCGCTGGGGGGCAGGGGGTCGTCTATGGCTACACCTTC
CDR3aa: CASAGGQGVVYGYTF

j_gene: TRBJ2-7
d_gene: .
abundance: few
v_gene: TRBV29-1
CDR3nt: TGCAGCGTTGCTCAGGGTAACGAGCAGTACTTC
CDR3aa: CSVAQGNEQYF

j_gene: TRBJ1-1
d_gene: .
abundance: .
v_gene: TRBV3-1
CDR3nt: TGTGCCAGCAGCCAAGGAGGTGTCACTGAAGCTTTCTTT
CDR3aa: CASSQGGVTEAFF

j_gene: TRBJ2-1
d_gene: .
abundance: few
v_gene: TRBV7-2
CDR3nt: TGTGCCAGCAGCTGGGAAATGAGACTGGCATACAATGAGCAGTTCTTC
CDR3aa: CASSWEMRLAYNEQFF

j_gene: TRBJ1-5
d_gene: TRBD1
abundance: .
v_gene: TRBV4-2
CDR3nt: TGTGCCAGCAGCCTAGCCGGGACAGGGGGCACTCAGCCCCAGCATTTT
CDR3aa: CASSLAGTGGTQPQHF

j_gene: TRBJ2-6
d_gene: .
abundance: .
v_gene: TRBV28
CDR3nt: TGTGCCAGTAGTCCCCGCCGGACTATCTCTGGGGCCAACGTCCTGACTTTC
CDR3aa: CASSPRRTISGANVLTF